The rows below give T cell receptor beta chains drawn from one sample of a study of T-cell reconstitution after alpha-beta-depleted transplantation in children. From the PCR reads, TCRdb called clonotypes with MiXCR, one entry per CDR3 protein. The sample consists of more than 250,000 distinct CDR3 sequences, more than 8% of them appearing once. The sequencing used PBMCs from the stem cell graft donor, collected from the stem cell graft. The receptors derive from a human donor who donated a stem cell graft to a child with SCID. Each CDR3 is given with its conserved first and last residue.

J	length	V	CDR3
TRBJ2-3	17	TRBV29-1	CSVEEWGTGFDADTQYF
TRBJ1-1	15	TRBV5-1	CASSLDRTTNTEAFF
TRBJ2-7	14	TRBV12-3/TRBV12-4	CASSLGESSYEQYF
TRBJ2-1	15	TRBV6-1	CASTRPGQGRNEQFF
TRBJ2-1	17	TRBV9	CASSLPTGTGAYNEQFF
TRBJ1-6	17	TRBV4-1	CASSQEVYEGINSPLHF
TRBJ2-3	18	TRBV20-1	CSALPGARWTAGPDTQYF
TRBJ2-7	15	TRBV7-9	CASSATAVRAYEQYF
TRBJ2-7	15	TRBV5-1	CASSLVGTGVHEQYF
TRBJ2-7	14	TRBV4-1	CASSQAALSYEQYF